These 24 T cell receptor beta chains originate from one sample sequenced in a study of cytomegalovirus exposure and HLA in healthy donors. Primers: 60 Vbeta forward and 13 Jbeta reverse. Clones were read by immunoSEQ multiplex PCR, and TCRdb kept only the in-frame ones, dropping some. The data show 130,000 to 150,000 clones, around 85% seen once. Sequenced: PBMCs. The source of these receptors is a woman in her 30s in good health and CMV-seronegative.

This clone appeared many times. This chain uses TRBV5-6 with TRBJ2-1, with 8 bases matching TRBD1. The V gene's germline CDR1 is SGHDT and CDR2 YYEEEE. The length of the CDR3 is 13 residues. V was pared by 2 bases and J by 6 bases, with 1 base of the junction left unmatched. CDR3: CASSFGTGNEQFF. The CDR3 DNA reads TGTGCCAGCAGCTTCGGGACAGGCAATGAGCAGTTCTTC.

This chain joins TRBV2 and TRBJ2-7; D may be TRBD1 (6 bases). This CDR3 contains 14 residues. Between the trimmed V and J ends, which lost 7 bases and 2 bases, there was a span of 15 bases. CDR1 is SNHLY, CDR2 FYNNEI, per germline. CDR3 nucleotides: TGTGCCAGCACCCCGAAAGGGGGAACCTACGAGCAGTACTTC. As protein: CASTPKGGTYEQYF.

In this sample, this clone turned up once. The V call is TRBV19, the J call TRBJ2-2, with 7 bases aligning to TRBD1. J was trimmed by 1 base and V by 9 bases; bases with no gene match: 5. The CDR3 is made up of 14 amino acids. Germline V gene lookup returns CDR1 LNHDA and CDR2 SQIVND (reference sequence). The CDR3: CASRRTGNTGELFF. The CDR3 coding sequence is TGTGCCAGCCGACGGACAGGGAACACCGGGGAGCTGTTTTTT.

The chain has TRBV6-9 and TRBJ2-3; D might be TRBD2 (5 bases). Per the germline V gene, CDR1 is MNHGY and CDR2 is SVAAGI. The CDR3 is 12 residues long. V lost 8 bases to trimming and J lost 4 bases, with 10 bases between them. Here the CDR3 reads CASPGRADTQYF. In DNA, the CDR3 is TGTGCCAGCCCCGGGCGGGCAGATACGCAGTATTTT.

This clone was counted between two and nine times. The chain has TRBV7-3 and TRBJ2-2, with 8 positions matching TRBD2. This CDR3 has 15 amino acids. Germline V lookup: CDR1 SGHTA, CDR2 FQGTGA. The trim removed 3 bases at V and 4 bases at J, leaving 4 bases unmatched. The CDR3 here is CASSLRRGGTGELFF. For the CDR3, the DNA is TGTGCCAGCAGCTTGCGTCGGGGGGGCACCGGGGAGCTGTTTTTT.

This clone was counted a few times. The chain has TRBV28 and TRBJ2-7; the D gene is possibly TRBD1 (6 bases). The CDR3 is 13 residues long. The ends were cut back, 4 bases at V and 2 bases at J, with 9 bases in the middle. Germline loops: CDR1 MDHEN, CDR2 SYDVKM. The chain's CDR3 is CASSWGTPYEQYF. The CDR3, as DNA: TGTGCCAGCAGTTGGGGGACACCCTACGAGCAGTACTTC.

This clone was counted only a few times. The chain recombines TRBV19 with TRBJ2-3; tentative D call: TRBD1 (9 bases). The ends were cut back, 9 bases at V and 4 bases at J, with 20 bases in the middle. Germline-derived CDR1 and CDR2 are LNHDA and SQIVND (reference sequence). The CDR3 has 15 amino acids. CDR3 loop: CASGRDRENSDTQYF. The CDR3 DNA is TGTGCCAGCGGGAGGGACAGGGAAAATTCAGATACGCAGTATTTT.

This clone was found once. The CDR3, as DNA: TGCGCCAGCAGAGAGGGAGAGACCCAGTACTTC. It specifies CASREGETQYF. The gene calls are TRBV5-1 and TRBJ2-5; tentative D call: TRBD2 (5 bases). The CDR3 runs to 11 residues. Trimming took 5 bases from V and 4 from J, leaving 6 bases between them. In germline, CDR1 is SGHRS, CDR2 YFSETQ.

The sample holds a few counts of this clone. V is TRBV6-1 and J is TRBJ1-1; D may be TRBD1 (5 bases). This CDR3 contains 13 residues. Between the trimmed V and J ends, which lost 8 bases and 4 bases, there was a span of 14 bases. Germline V gene sequence: CDR1 MNHNS, CDR2 SASEGT. The CDR3 protein is CASLGGGVTEAFF. In nucleotides, the CDR3 is TGTGCCAGCCTGGGCGGGGGGGTCACTGAAGCTTTCTTT.

The chain employs TRBV6-5 and TRBJ1-3, with TRBD1 as a possible D gene (5 bases). Trimming removed 6 bases at V and 0 bases at J, with 12 bases between. CDR1 is MNHEY and CDR2 is SVGAGI in the germline V gene. The CDR3 consists of 15 residues. DNA of the CDR3: TGTGCCAGCAGGCGGGACTCAAGCTCTGGAAACACCATATATTTT. Translated: CASRRDSSSGNTIYF.

V gene TRBV9 combines with J gene TRBJ1-1; 8 bases are shared with TRBD1. Germline CDR1 SGDLS, CDR2 YYNGEE. The CDR3 loop spans 14 amino acids. Trimming cost V 2 bases and J 5 bases; bases outside gene matches: 5. The CDR3 nucleotides are TGTGCCAGCAGCGTGGGGACAGGTGGAACTGAAGCTTTCTTT. This gives the protein CASSVGTGGTEAFF.

This sequence joins TRBV7-6 and TRBJ2-7, with D uncertain. Per germline, CDR1 SGHVS and CDR2 FNYEAQ. The length of the CDR3 is 15 residues. Deletions cut 4 bases from V and 2 bases from J, with 15 bases between. CDR3 in amino acids: CASSSAGPDTYEQYF. The CDR3, as DNA: TGTGCCAGCAGCTCGGCAGGTCCCGATACCTACGAGCAGTACTTC.

This clone has a handful of counts. This rearrangement joins TRBV2 to TRBJ1-4, with D uncertain. Germline CDR1 SNHLY, CDR2 FYNNEI. Trimming pared 0 bases from V and 12 bases from J, leaving 20 bases between. The CDR3 is made up of 16 amino acids. The CDR3 region is CASSEARVAGIWELFF. CDR3 bases: TGTGCCAGCAGTGAAGCGAGAGTGGCAGGTATTTGGGAACTGTTTTTT.

The rearrangement links TRBV4-2 to TRBJ2-7, with 9 bases that match TRBD2. The CDR3 runs to 16 residues. V gave up 1 base and J gave up 4 bases; unmatched junction bases: 8. The germline V gene has CDR1 LGHNA and CDR2 YNFKEQ. In DNA form, the CDR3 reads TGTGCCAGCAGCCAAGGTCCTAGCGGGATCGGGTACGAGCAGTACTTC. Protein sequence: CASSQGPSGIGYEQYF.

The V call is TRBV6-5, the J call TRBJ2-5; 13 bases map to TRBD2. Matching the DNA end better, TRBJ2-7 makes the J call doubtful. Germline lookup yields CDR1 MNHEY and CDR2 SVGAGI. The CDR3 is 15 amino acids. The CDR3 DNA sequence: TGTGCCAGCAGTTACTCTGGGACTAGCGGGGACGAGCAGTACTTC. Translating it yields CASSYSGTSGDEQYF.

The chain is built from TRBV6-5 and TRBJ2-7; a weak D match, TRBD1 (6 bases). The ends were cut back, 5 bases at V and 1 base at J, with 12 bases in the middle. The CDR3 runs 14 residues. Looked up from germline, CDR1 is MNHEY and CDR2 is SVGAGI. DNA for the CDR3: TGTGCCAGCAGTCGAGGACAGAGTTCCTACGAGCAGTACTTC. It yields the protein CASSRGQSSYEQYF.

The chain employs TRBV6-6 and TRBJ1-2, with D perhaps TRBD1 (5 bases). The CDR3 runs to 12 residues. Trimming shortened V by 7 bases and J by 5 bases, and 11 bases separated the two germline ends. Germline V gene sequence: CDR1 MNHNY, CDR2 SVGAGI (reference sequence). CDR3 sequence (DNA): TGTGCCAGCACCGGAGACAGATATGGCTACACCTTC. Encoded protein: CASTGDRYGYTF.

The CDR3 nucleotides are TGTGCCAGCAGCTTGGATCAGGGCTATGGCTACACCTTC. Protein sequence: CASSLDQGYGYTF. V gene TRBV5-5 combines with J gene TRBJ1-2; tentatively, D is TRBD1 (5 bases). The germline V gene has CDR1 SGHKS and CDR2 YYEKEE (reference sequence). V lost 0 bases and J lost 4, with 7 bases in between. This CDR3 has 13 residues. Supplemented by reference TRBV5-5 and TRBJ1-2, the full variable domain reads DAGVTQSPTHLIKTRGQQVTLRCSPISGHKSVSWYQQVLGQGPQFIFQYYEKEERGRGNFPDRFSARQFPNYSSELNVNALLLGDSALYLCASSLDQGYGYTFGSGTRLTVV.

V gene TRBV2 combines with J gene TRBJ1-1; perhaps TRBD1 as D (5 bases). The germline V gene encodes CDR1 SNHLY and CDR2 FYNNEI. V dropped 5 bases and J dropped 1 base, with 11 bases sitting between them. This CDR3 has 14 residues. This CDR3 reads CASSFSTGNTEAFF. CDR3 DNA sequence: TGTGCCAGCAGTTTCAGTACAGGGAACACTGAAGCTTTCTTT.

The sample holds one count of this clone. V and J are TRBV14 and TRBJ1-2; D remains ambiguous. Per germline, CDR1 SGHDN and CDR2 FVKESK. CDR3 length equals 12 residues. V lost 4 bases, J lost 5 bases, and 8 bases lay in between. This CDR3 reads CASSRDMYGYTF. The CDR3, as DNA: TGTGCCAGCAGCCGCGACATGTATGGCTACACCTTC.

Here the CDR3 reads CASSLSPANTGELFF. CDR3 sequence (DNA): TGTGCCAGCAGCTTATCGCCGGCGAACACCGGGGAGCTGTTTTTT. The chain is built from TRBV7-7 and TRBJ2-2; D remains ambiguous. The CDR3 spans 15 residues. V dropped 2 bases and J dropped 0 bases, with 7 bases sitting between them. Per germline, CDR1 SSHAT and CDR2 FNYEAQ (reference sequence).

The chain links TRBV19 to TRBJ1-1; D possibly corresponds to TRBD1 (6 bases). The V end was cut by 1 base, the J end by 0 bases, with 6 bases between. This CDR3 is 14 amino acids long. Germline loops: CDR1 LNHDA, CDR2 SQIVND (reference sequence). The CDR3 protein is CASSIGTVNTEAFF. The CDR3 nucleotides are TGTGCCAGTAGTATAGGGACAGTGAACACTGAAGCTTTCTTT.

The gene calls are TRBV5-1 and TRBJ2-7, with 8 nucleotides matching TRBD1. Trimming removed 5 bases from V and 6 bases from J; junction bases left unmatched: 13. The CDR3 length is 15 residues. Germline V lookup: CDR1 SGHRS, CDR2 YFSETQ. CDR3 residues: CASSQRTGMDREQYF. In nucleotides, the CDR3 is TGCGCCAGCAGTCAAAGGACAGGGATGGATCGCGAGCAGTACTTC.

V is TRBV21-1 and J is TRBJ2-7; TRBD1 is the table's D call, not checked against the DNA. TRBV21-1 represents a pseudogene. This CDR3 has 14 amino acids. The CDR3 reads CASSKPTGSYEQYF. CDR3 DNA: TGTGCCAGCAGCAAACCGACAGGCTCCTACGAGCAGTACTTC.